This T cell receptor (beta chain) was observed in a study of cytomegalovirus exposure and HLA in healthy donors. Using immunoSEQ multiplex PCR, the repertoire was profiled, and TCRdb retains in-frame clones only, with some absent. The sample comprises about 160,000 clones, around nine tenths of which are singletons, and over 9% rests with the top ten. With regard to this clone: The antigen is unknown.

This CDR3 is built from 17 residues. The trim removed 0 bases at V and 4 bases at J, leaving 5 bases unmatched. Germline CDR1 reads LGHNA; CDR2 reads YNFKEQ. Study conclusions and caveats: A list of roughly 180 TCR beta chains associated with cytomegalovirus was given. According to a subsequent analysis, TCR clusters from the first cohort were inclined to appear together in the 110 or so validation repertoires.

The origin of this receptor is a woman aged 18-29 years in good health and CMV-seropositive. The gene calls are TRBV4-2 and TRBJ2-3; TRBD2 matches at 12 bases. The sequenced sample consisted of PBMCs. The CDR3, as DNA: TGTGCCAGCAGCCAAGAGGCTAGCGGGAGGGGGGCAGATACGCAGTATTTT. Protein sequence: CASSQEASGRGADTQYF.